A single sample is the source of the 8 T cell receptor beta chains below, sequenced in a study of T cell responses to AZD1222 COVID-19 vaccine. Sequencing used immunoSEQ multiplex PCR; TCRdb keeps in-frame clones, though not all of them. The table records about 120,000 clones, approximately 91% of them present only once. The sequences come from peripheral blood, collected on day 0 of AZD1222 vaccination. These receptors originate from an adult in good health.

V usage is TRBV5-1 and J usage is TRBJ1-1; TRBD1 aligns across 9 bases. Trimming took 5 bases from V and 3 from J; bases not matched to a gene: 5. The CDR3 runs to 14 residues. Germline CDR1 reads SGHRS; CDR2 reads YFSETQ. The CDR3 DNA sequence: TGCGCCAGCAGACCCGACAGGGGGTACACTGAAGCTTTCTTT. It translates to CASRPDRGYTEAFF.

Only a few counts were recorded for this clone. The CDR3 sequence is CASSLRTVMYEQYF. CDR3 DNA sequence: TGTGCCAGCAGCTTGCGGACAGTGATGTACGAGCAGTACTTC. The V gene is TRBV7-8, the J gene TRBJ2-7; TRBD1 is a possible D gene (6 bases). CDR3 length equals 14 residues. The germline V gene has CDR1 SGHVS and CDR2 FQNEAQ. V lost 3 bases, J lost 4 bases, and 13 bases lay in between.

The chain has TRBV18 and TRBJ1-2; D ambiguous. V was pared by 4 bases and J by 2 bases, with 11 bases between. The CDR3 has 14 amino acids. Germline CDR1 is KGHSH and CDR2 is LQKENI. DNA of the CDR3: TGTGCCAGCTCACTAACCACAGCGAACTATGGCTACACCTTC. The encoded protein is CASSLTTANYGYTF.

This clone occurred once. This rearrangement joins TRBV9 to TRBJ1-2; 9 positions match TRBD1. V was pared by 0 bases and J by 0 bases, with 3 bases of the junction left unmatched. The CDR3 length is 16 residues. Per the germline V gene, CDR1 is SGDLS and CDR2 is YYNGEE. The chain's CDR3 is CASSVDRGLANYGYTF. Here the CDR3 DNA reads TGTGCCAGCAGCGTAGACAGGGGGCTCGCTAACTATGGCTACACCTTC.

The genes are TRBV5-4 and TRBJ1-1, with D perhaps TRBD1 (6 bases). Germline loops: CDR1 SGHNT, CDR2 YYREEE (reference sequence). Trimming took off 1 base at V and 4 bases at J, with 8 bases between the two ends. The length of the CDR3 is 13 residues. CDR3 residues: CASSLRGSTEAFF. CDR3 nucleotide sequence: TGTGCCAGCAGCTTGAGGGGGAGCACTGAAGCTTTCTTT.

V gene TRBV2 combines with J gene TRBJ2-7; unclear D gene. This CDR3 is built from 14 residues. Trimming cost V 3 bases and J 4 bases, with 13 bases left between them. Germline CDR1 and CDR2: SNHLY and FYNNEI. In DNA, the CDR3 is TGTGCCAGCAGTGATTCACCCGGCTGGTACGAGCAGTACTTC. It specifies CASSDSPGWYEQYF.

Comment on this clone: This CDR3 is also generated by other DNA sequences in the sample. The genes are TRBV12-3 or TRBV12-4 and TRBJ1-1; D unclear. CDR3 length: 13 residues. Trimming removed 1 base at V and 1 base at J, with 4 bases between. This CDR3 is CASSLGGNTEAFF. CDR3 coding DNA: TGTGCCAGCAGTTTAGGCGGGAACACTGAAGCTTTCTTT.

This chain joins TRBV7-2 and TRBJ2-5; the D call may be TRBD1 or TRBD2 (5 bases each). The CDR3 length is 14 residues. The germline V gene has CDR1 SGHTA and CDR2 FQGNSA. With 5 bases removed from V and 3 bases from J, the gap between germline ends came to 13 bases. The CDR3 DNA reads TGTGCCAGCAGCCCCCCGGGACGGGAAGAGACCCAGTACTTC. It specifies CASSPPGREETQYF.